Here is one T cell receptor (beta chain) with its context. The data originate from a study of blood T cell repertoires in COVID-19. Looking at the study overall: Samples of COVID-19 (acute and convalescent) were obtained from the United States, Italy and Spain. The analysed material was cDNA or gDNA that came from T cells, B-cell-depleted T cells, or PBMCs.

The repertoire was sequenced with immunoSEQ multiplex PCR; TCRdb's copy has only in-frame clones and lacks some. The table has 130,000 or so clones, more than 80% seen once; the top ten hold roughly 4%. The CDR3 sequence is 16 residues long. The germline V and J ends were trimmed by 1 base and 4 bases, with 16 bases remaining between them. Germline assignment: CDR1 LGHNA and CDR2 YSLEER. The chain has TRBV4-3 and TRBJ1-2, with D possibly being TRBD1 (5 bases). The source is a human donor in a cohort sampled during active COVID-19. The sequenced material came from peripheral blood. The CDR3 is CASSQGVRGEAYGYTF. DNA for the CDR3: TGCGCCAGCAGCCAAGGGGTCCGGGGGGAGGCCTATGGCTACACCTTC.